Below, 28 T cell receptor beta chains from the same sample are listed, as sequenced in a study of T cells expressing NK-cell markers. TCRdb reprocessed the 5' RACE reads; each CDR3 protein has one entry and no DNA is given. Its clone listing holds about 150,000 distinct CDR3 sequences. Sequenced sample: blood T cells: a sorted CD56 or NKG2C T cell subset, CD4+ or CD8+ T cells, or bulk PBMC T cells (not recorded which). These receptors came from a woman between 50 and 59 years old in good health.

The CDR3 sequence is CAISDSQGVRTEAFF. The chain recombines TRBV10-3 with TRBJ1-1; the D gene TCRdb calls, TRBD1, cannot be checked with no DNA. CDR1 and CDR2 (germline): ENHRY, SYGVKD. This CDR3 spans 15 amino acids.

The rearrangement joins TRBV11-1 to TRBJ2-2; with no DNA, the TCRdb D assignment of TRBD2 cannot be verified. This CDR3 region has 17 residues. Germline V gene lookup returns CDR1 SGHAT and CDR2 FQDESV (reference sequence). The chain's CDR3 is CASSLSGAGGDTGELFF.

CDR3 sequence: CASSLRESLAKNIQYF. V gene TRBV12-3 or TRBV12-4 combines with J gene TRBJ2-4; TCRdb reports TRBD1, a call that lacks DNA to check it against. The length of the CDR3 is 16 residues.

This chain's CDR3 is CASSPGTSGQDEQFF. The V gene is TRBV6-5, the J gene TRBJ2-1; TCRdb calls TRBD2, which cannot be checked without DNA. The CDR3 is made up of 15 amino acids. Germline V CDR1 and CDR2: MNHEY, SVGAGI.

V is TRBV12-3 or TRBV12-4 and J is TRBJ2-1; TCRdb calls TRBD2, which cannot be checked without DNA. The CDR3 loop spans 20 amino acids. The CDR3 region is CASSLLQGLAGSRPYNEQFF.

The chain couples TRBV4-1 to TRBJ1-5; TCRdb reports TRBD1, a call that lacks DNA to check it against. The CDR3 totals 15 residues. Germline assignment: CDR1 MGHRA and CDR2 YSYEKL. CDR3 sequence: CASSHTVAGGQPQHF.

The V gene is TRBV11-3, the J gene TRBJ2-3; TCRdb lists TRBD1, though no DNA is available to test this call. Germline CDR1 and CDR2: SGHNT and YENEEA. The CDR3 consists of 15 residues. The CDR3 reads CASSNRDRVPDTQYF.

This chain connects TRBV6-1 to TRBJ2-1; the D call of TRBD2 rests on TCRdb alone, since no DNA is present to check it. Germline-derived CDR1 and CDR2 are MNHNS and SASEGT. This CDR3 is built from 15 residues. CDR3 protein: CASSEGLAAYNEQFF.

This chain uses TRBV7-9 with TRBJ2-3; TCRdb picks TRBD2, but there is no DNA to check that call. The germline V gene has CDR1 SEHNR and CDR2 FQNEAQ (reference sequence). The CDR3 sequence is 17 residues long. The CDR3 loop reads CASSLASDSRETDTQYF.

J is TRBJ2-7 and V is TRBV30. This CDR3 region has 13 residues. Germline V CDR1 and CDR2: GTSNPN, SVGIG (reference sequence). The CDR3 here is CAWSAFGFYEQYF.

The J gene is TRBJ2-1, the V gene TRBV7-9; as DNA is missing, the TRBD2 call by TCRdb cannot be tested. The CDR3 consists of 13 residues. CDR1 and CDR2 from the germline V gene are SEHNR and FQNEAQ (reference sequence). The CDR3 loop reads CASSFVGGLEQFF.

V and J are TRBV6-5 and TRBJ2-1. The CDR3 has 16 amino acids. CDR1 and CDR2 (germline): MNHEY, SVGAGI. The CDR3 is CASSRLGLGPYNEQFF.

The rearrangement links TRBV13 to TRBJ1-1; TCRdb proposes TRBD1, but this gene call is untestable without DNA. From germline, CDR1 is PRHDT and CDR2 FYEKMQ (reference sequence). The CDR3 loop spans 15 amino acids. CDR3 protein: CASTPQGTENTEAFF.

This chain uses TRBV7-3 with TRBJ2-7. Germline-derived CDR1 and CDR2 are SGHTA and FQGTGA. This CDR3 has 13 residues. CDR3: CASSLTPSYEQYF.

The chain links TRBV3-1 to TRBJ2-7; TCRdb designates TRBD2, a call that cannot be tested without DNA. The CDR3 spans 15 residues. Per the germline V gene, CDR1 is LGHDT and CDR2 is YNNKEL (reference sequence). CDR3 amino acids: CASSVGLADSYEQYF.

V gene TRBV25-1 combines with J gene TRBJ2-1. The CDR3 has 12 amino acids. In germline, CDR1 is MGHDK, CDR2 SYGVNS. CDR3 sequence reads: CASSDQDRIKFF. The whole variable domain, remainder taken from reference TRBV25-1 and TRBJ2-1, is EADIYQTPRYLVIGTGKKITLECSQTMGHDKMYWYQQDPGMELHLIHYSYGVNSTEKGDLSSESTVSRIRTEHFPLTLESARPSHTSQYLCASSDQDRIKFFGPGTRLTVL.

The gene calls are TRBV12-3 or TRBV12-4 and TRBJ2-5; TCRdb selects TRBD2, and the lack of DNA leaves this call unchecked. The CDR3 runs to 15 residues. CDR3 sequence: CASSTSGRNQETQYF.

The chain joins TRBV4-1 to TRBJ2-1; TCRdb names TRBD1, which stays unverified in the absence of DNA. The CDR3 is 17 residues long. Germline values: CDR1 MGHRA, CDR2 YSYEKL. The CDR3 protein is CASSQSTGTEGYNEQFF.

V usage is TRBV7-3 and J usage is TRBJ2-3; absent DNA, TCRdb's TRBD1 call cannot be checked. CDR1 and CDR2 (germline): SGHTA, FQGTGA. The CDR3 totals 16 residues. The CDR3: CASSLLASNRGDTQYF.

The CDR3 here is CASSSFVRDYNEQFF. V usage is TRBV6-2 or TRBV6-3 and J usage is TRBJ2-1. The CDR3 spans 15 residues. Germline V gene lookup returns CDR1 MNHEY and CDR2 SVGEGT.

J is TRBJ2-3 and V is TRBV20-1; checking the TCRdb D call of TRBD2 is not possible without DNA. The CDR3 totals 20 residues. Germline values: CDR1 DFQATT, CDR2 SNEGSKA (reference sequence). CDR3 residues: CSARDSYRTSGTRPGDTQYF.

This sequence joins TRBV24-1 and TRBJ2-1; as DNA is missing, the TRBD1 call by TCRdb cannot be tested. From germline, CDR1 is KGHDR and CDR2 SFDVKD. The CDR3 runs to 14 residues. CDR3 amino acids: CATSLEGWDNEQFF.

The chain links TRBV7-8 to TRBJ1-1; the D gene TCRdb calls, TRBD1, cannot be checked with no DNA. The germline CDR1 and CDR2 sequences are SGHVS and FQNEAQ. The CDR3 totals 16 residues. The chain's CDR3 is CASSLTNRVMNTEAFF.

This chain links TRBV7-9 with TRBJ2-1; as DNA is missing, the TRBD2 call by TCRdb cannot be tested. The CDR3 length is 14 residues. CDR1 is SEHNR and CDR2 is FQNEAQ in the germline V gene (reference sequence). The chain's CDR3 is CASSSGPSDPEQFF.

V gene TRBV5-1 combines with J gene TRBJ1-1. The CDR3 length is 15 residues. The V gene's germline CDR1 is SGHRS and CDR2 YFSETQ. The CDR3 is CASSQSRDRNTEAFF.

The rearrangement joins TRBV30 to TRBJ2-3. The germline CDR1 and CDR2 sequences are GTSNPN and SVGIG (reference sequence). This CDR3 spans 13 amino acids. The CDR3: CAWSVVSTDTQYF.

The chain's CDR3 is CSGLAGGAYNEQFF. The rearrangement links TRBV29-1 to TRBJ2-1; TCRdb picks TRBD2, but there is no DNA to check that call. This CDR3 is built from 14 residues. CDR1 and CDR2 from the germline V gene are SQVTM and ANQGSEA.

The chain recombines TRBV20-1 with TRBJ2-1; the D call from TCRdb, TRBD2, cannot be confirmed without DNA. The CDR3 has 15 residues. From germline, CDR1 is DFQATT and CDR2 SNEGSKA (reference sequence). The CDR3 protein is CSAREVAGDYNEQFF.